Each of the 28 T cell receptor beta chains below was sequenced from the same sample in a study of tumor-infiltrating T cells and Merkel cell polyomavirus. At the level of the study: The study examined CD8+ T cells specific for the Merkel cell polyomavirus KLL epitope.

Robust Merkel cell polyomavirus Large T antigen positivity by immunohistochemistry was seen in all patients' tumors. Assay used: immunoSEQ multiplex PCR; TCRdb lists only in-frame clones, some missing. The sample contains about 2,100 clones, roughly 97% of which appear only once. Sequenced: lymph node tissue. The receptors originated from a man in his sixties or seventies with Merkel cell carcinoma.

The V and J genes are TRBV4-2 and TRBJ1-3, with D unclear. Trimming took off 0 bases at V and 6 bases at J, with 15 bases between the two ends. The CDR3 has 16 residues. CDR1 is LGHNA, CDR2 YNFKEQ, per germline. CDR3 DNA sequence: TGTGCCAGCAGCCAAGAACCGCCCGGAGGAAAAAACACCATATATTTT. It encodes CASSQEPPGGKNTIYF.

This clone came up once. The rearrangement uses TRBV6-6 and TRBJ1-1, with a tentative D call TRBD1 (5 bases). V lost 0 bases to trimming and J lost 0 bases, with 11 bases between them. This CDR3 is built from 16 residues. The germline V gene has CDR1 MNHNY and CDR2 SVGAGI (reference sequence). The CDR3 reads CASSYSTASMNTEAFF. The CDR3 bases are TGTGCCAGCAGTTACTCGACAGCATCCATGAACACTGAAGCTTTCTTT.

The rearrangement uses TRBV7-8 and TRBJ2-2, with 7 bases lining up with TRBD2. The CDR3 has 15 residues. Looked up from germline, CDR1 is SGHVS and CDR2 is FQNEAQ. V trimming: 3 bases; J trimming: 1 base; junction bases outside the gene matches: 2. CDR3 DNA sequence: TGTGCCAGCAGCTTGGGAGGGGTGAACACCGGGGAGCTGTTTTTT. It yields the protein CASSLGGVNTGELFF.

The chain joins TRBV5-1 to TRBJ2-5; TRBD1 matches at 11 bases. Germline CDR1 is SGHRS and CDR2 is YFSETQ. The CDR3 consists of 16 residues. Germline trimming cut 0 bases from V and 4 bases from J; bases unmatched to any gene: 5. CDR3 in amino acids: CASSLDGQGAGETQYF. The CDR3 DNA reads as TGCGCCAGCAGCTTGGATGGACAGGGGGCGGGAGAGACCCAGTACTTC.

CDR3 coding DNA: TGTGCCAGCAGTGCCCGACTGGGTGTAGTCTACAATGAGCAGTTCTTC. Translated, it gives CASSARLGVVYNEQFF. The chain combines TRBV25-1 with TRBJ2-1; unclear D gene. Trimming removed 4 bases at V and 3 bases at J, with 16 bases between. Germline lookup yields CDR1 MGHDK and CDR2 SYGVNS. The CDR3 spans 16 residues.

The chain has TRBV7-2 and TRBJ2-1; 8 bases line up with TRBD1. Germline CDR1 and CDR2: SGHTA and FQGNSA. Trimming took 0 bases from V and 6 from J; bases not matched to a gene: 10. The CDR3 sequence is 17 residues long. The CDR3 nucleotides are TGTGCCAGCAGCTTAGCAATACAAGGACAGGGTCGCAATGAGCAGTTCTTC. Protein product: CASSLAIQGQGRNEQFF.

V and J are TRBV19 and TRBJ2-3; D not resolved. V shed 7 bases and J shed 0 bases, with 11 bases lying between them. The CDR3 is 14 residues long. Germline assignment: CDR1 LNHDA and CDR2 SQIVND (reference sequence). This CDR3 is CASNVQPSTDTQYF. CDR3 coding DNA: TGTGCCAGTAACGTACAGCCTAGCACAGATACGCAGTATTTT.

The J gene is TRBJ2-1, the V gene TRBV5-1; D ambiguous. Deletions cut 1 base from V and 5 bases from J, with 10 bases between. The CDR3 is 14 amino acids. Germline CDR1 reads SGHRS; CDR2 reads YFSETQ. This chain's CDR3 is CASSLNAANNEQFF. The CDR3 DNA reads TGCGCCAGCAGCTTGAACGCGGCGAACAATGAGCAGTTCTTC. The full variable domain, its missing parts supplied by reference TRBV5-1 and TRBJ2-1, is KAGVTQTPRYLIKTRGQQVTLSCSPISGHRSVSWYQQTPGQGLQFLFEYFSETQRNKGNFPGRFSGRQFSNSRSEMNVSTLELGDSALYLCASSLNAANNEQFFGPGTRLTVL.

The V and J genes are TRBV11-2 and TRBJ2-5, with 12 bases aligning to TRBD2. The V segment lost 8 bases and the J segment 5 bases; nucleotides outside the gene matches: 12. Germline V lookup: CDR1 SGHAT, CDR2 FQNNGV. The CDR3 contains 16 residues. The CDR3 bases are TGTGCCAGCCGCCGACTAGCGGGAGTGTGGGACGAGACCCAGTACTTC. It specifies CASRRLAGVWDETQYF.

In DNA form, the CDR3 reads TGTGCCAGTAGTGTGGGACAGGGGGCTGGAAACACCATATATTTT. It encodes CASSVGQGAGNTIYF. J is TRBJ1-3 and V is TRBV19, with 11 bases fitting TRBD1. The length of the CDR3 is 15 residues. V trimming: 5 bases; J trimming: 2 bases; junction bases outside the gene matches: 2. Per the germline V gene, CDR1 is LNHDA and CDR2 is SQIVND (reference sequence).

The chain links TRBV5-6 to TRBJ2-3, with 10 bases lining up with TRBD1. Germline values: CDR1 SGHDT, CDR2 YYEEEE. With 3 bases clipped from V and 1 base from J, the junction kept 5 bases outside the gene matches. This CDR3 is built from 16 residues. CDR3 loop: CASSSPTGGGTDTQYF. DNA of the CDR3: TGTGCCAGCAGCTCACCGACAGGGGGCGGCACAGATACGCAGTATTTT.

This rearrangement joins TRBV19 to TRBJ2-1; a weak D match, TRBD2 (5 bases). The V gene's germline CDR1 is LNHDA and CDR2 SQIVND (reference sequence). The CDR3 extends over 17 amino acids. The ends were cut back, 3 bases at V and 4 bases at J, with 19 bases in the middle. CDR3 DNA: TGTGCCAGTAGTATTTCCCCCAGCGGTCCCATTTACAATGAGCAGTTCTTC. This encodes CASSISPSGPIYNEQFF.

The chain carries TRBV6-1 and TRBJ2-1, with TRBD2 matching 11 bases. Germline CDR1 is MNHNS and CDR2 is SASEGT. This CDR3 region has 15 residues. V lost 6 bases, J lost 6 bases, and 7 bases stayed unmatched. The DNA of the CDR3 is TGTGCCAGCAGCCCCGGGACTAGCGGTATCAATGAGCAGTTCTTC. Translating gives CASSPGTSGINEQFF.

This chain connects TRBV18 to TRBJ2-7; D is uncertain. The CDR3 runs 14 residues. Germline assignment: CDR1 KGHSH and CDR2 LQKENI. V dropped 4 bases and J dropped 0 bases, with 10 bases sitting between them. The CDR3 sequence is CASSQAAFSYEQYF. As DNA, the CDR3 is TGTGCCAGCTCACAAGCTGCATTCTCCTACGAGCAGTACTTC.

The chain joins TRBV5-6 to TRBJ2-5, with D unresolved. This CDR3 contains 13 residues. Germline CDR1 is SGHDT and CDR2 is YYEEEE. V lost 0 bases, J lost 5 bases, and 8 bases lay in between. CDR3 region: CASSLGDWETQYF. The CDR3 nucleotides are TGTGCCAGCAGCTTGGGAGATTGGGAGACCCAGTACTTC.

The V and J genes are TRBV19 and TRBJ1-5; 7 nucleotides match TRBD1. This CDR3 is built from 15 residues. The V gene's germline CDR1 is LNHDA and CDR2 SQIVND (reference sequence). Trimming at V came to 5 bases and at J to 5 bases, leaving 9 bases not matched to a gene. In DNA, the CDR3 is TGTGCCAGTAGTGTTCTACAGGGGCTGTATCAGCCCCAGCATTTT. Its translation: CASSVLQGLYQPQHF.

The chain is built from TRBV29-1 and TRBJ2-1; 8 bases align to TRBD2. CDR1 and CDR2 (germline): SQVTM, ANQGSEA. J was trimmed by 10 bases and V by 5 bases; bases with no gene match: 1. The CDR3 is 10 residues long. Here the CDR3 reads CSVRLAEQFF. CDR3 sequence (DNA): TGCAGCGTTAGACTAGCGGAGCAGTTCTTC.

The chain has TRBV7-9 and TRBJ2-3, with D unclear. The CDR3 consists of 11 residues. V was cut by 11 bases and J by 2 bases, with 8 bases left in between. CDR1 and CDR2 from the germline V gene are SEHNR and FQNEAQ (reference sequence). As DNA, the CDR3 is TGTGCCCTAGAAAACACAGATACGCAGTATTTT. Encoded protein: CALENTDTQYF.

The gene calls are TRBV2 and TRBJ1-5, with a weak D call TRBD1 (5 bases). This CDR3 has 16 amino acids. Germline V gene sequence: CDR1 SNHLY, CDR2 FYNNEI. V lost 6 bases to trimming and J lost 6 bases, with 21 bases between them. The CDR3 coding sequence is TGTGCCAGCAGCGGGGGACTCCTTGCGGGGGGTCAGCCCCAGCATTTT. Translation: CASSGGLLAGGQPQHF.

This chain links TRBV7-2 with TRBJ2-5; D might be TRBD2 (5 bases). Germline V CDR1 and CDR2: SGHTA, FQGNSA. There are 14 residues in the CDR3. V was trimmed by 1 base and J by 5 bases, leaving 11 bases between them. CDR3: CASSLVGTGETQYF. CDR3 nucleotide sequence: TGTGCCAGCAGCTTAGTCGGTACGGGGGAGACCCAGTACTTC.

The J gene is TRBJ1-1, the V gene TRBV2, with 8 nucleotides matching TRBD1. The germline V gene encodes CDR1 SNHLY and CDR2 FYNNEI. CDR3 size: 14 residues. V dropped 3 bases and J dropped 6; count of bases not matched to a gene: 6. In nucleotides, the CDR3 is TGTGCCAGCAGTGAGACAGGGGCACTCGCTGAAGCTTTCTTT. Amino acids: CASSETGALAEAFF.

The CDR3 loop reads CASSVTGTDFYEQYF. The CDR3 bases are TGTGCCAGCAGCGTTACCGGGACAGACTTCTACGAGCAGTACTTC. This chain joins TRBV9 and TRBJ2-7; 7 nucleotides agree with TRBD1. V lost 2 bases to trimming and J lost 3 bases; unmatched junction nucleotides: 8. The CDR3 covers 15 residues. Germline V CDR1 and CDR2: SGDLS, YYNGEE. Combining the CDR3 with reference TRBV9 and TRBJ2-7 gives the whole variable domain DSGVTQTPKHLITATGQRVTLRCSPRSGDLSVYWYQQSLDQGLQFLIQYYNGEERAKGNILERFSAQQFPDLHSELNLSSLELGDSALYFCASSVTGTDFYEQYFGPGTRLTVT.

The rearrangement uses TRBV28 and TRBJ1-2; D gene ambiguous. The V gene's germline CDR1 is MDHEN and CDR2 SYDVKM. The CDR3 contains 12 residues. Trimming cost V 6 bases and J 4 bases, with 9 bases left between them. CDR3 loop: CASRALPYGYTF. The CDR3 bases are TGTGCCAGCAGAGCCCTCCCCTATGGCTACACCTTC.

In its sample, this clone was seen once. This CDR3 reads CAWSVRGGTEAFF. The CDR3, as DNA: TGTGCCTGGAGTGTCAGGGGTGGCACTGAAGCTTTCTTT. The chain couples TRBV30 to TRBJ1-1, with TRBD1 as a possible D gene (6 bases). CDR1 and CDR2 from the germline V gene are GTSNPN and SVGIG (reference sequence). V lost 0 bases to trimming and J lost 4 bases, with 9 bases between them. The CDR3 length is 13 residues.

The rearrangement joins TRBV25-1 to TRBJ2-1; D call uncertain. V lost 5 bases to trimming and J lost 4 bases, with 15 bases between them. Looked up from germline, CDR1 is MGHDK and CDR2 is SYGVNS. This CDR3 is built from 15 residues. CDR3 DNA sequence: TGTGCCAGCAGTTCCGATATTAGTATGTACAATGAGCAGTTCTTC. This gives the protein CASSSDISMYNEQFF.

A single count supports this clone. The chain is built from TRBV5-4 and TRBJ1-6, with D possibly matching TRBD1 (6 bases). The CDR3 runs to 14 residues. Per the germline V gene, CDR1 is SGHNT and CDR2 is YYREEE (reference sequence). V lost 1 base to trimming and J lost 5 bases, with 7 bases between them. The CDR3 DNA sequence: TGTGCCAGCAGCTTGCAGGGGCATAATTCACCCCTCCACTTT. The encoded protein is CASSLQGHNSPLHF.

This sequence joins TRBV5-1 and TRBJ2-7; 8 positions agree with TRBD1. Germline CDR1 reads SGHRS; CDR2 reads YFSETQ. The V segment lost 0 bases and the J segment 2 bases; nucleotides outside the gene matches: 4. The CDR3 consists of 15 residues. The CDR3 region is CASSLVAGGTYEQYF. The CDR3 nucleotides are TGCGCCAGCAGCTTGGTTGCAGGGGGCACCTACGAGCAGTACTTC.

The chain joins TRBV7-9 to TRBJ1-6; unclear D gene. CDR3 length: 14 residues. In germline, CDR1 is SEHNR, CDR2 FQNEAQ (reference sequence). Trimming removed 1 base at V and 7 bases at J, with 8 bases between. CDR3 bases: TGTGCCAGCAGCTTAGTGGCAGAAAATTCACCCCTCCACTTT. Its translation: CASSLVAENSPLHF.